This T cell receptor (beta chain) was sequenced in a study of spatial heterogeneity in lung cancer. Study summary: Where present, follow-up PBMC were sequenced a median of roughly two years after resection. Detection of beta-chain sequences consistently exceeded that of alpha-chain sequences. Study results and limitations: The appearance of ubiquitous expanded tumor TCRs in blood was greater at resection than follow-up.

This clonotype was detected a few times. The antigen is undetermined. From the 5' RACE reads, TCRdb called clonotypes with MiXCR, one entry per CDR3 protein. The repertoire holds roughly 120,000 distinct CDR3 sequences, with 10% to 13% as singletons. This CDR3 comprises 14 residues. The germline V gene has CDR1 MNHEY and CDR2 SVGEGT. V gave up 4 bases and J gave up 9 bases, with 18 bases separating them. Time point indicated: blood at routine non-recurrence follow-up after resection. This sequence originates from a female donor with early-stage non-small cell lung cancer. Here the sequenced sample was PBMCs, taken at follow-up. This chain joins TRBV6-2 or TRBV6-3 and TRBJ2-5; D remains ambiguous. In DNA form, the CDR3 reads TGTGCCAGCAGTTCCATCGGTCCTACCCGGCCCCAGTACTTC. Translated: CASSSIGPTRPQYF.